A selection of T cell receptor beta chains follows, all from one sample in a study of T cells in Graves' hyperthyroidism and ophthalmopathy. TCRdb re-called the multiplex PCR reads with MiXCR, one entry per CDR3 protein. Seen here are about 520,000 distinct CDR3 sequences, more than 20% observed once, and the top ten hold about 26%. The source material was blood. The receptors stem from a man aged 18-30 years with Graves' hyperthyroidism. Both conserved end residues are part of each CDR3. The D gene is left open where the match is weak.

cdr3_length: 15; d_call: NA; j_call: TRBJ2-2; v_call: TRBV12-3/TRBV12-4; cdr3_aa: CASTSTITRTGELFF
cdr3_length: 15; d_call: NA; j_call: TRBJ1-3; v_call: TRBV6-5; cdr3_aa: CASSYLGGSGNTIYF
cdr3_length: 12; d_call: NA; j_call: TRBJ1-1; v_call: TRBV2; cdr3_aa: CASSEEGSEAFF
cdr3_length: 17; d_call: TRBD1; j_call: TRBJ1-1; v_call: TRBV5-1; cdr3_aa: CASSLGPGTGMGTEAFF
cdr3_length: 13; d_call: NA; j_call: TRBJ1-1; v_call: TRBV20-1; cdr3_aa: CSARSGQLPLAFF
cdr3_length: 16; d_call: NA; j_call: TRBJ2-1; v_call: TRBV12-3/TRBV12-4; cdr3_aa: CASSTLLRGSYNEQFF
cdr3_length: 13; d_call: TRBD1; j_call: TRBJ1-5; v_call: TRBV29-1; cdr3_aa: CSVATGGHQPQHF
cdr3_length: 15; d_call: NA; j_call: TRBJ2-7; v_call: TRBV11-2; cdr3_aa: CASSLVYGADGEQYF
cdr3_length: 18; d_call: TRBD1; j_call: TRBJ1-1; v_call: TRBV6-1; cdr3_aa: CASSGPPGTGWMNTEAFF
cdr3_length: 16; d_call: TRBD1; j_call: TRBJ1-5; v_call: TRBV4-1; cdr3_aa: CASSHQTGTGLQPQHF
cdr3_length: 16; d_call: NA; j_call: TRBJ1-2; v_call: TRBV18; cdr3_aa: CASSPTTGWRNYGYTF
cdr3_length: 14; d_call: NA; j_call: TRBJ1-5; v_call: TRBV6-1; cdr3_aa: CASSATVGGQPQHF
cdr3_length: 14; d_call: NA; j_call: TRBJ2-7; v_call: TRBV28; cdr3_aa: CASSTDSRPYEQYF
cdr3_length: 14; d_call: NA; j_call: TRBJ1-1; v_call: TRBV28; cdr3_aa: CASSNRIQNTEAFF
cdr3_length: 12; d_call: NA; j_call: TRBJ1-2; v_call: TRBV7-8; cdr3_aa: CANSLQGPGYTF
cdr3_length: 15; d_call: TRBD1; j_call: TRBJ2-2; v_call: TRBV6-2/TRBV6-3; cdr3_aa: CASSYRDREAGELFF
cdr3_length: 11; d_call: NA; j_call: TRBJ1-2; v_call: TRBV20-1; cdr3_aa: CSARDPGLYTF
cdr3_length: 17; d_call: NA; j_call: TRBJ1-5; v_call: TRBV4-2; cdr3_aa: CASSPGSGVGWNQPQHF
cdr3_length: 15; d_call: NA; j_call: TRBJ2-2; v_call: TRBV20-1; cdr3_aa: CSAKGLGVDTGELFF
cdr3_length: 16; d_call: NA; j_call: TRBJ1-1; v_call: TRBV7-8; cdr3_aa: CASSALRPHMNTEAFF
cdr3_length: 14; d_call: NA; j_call: TRBJ1-2; v_call: TRBV10-3; cdr3_aa: CAISESPGQNGYTF
cdr3_length: 18; d_call: TRBD1; j_call: TRBJ2-6; v_call: TRBV15; cdr3_aa: CATSPPTGATSGANVLTF
cdr3_length: 13; d_call: NA; j_call: TRBJ1-1; v_call: TRBV28; cdr3_aa: CASSQGRPTEAFF
cdr3_length: 19; d_call: TRBD2; j_call: TRBJ2-5; v_call: TRBV5-1; cdr3_aa: CASSSGWGGTAPPMKTQYF
cdr3_length: 12; d_call: NA; j_call: TRBJ1-2; v_call: TRBV6-1; cdr3_aa: CASSTVLEGYTF
cdr3_length: 15; d_call: TRBD1; j_call: TRBJ1-2; v_call: TRBV6-2/TRBV6-3; cdr3_aa: CASSNFLGTDYGYTF
cdr3_length: 12; d_call: NA; j_call: TRBJ2-7; v_call: TRBV28; cdr3_aa: CASSETVGEQYF
cdr3_length: 14; d_call: NA; j_call: TRBJ1-1; v_call: TRBV12-3/TRBV12-4; cdr3_aa: CASHSGGGGSGAFF
cdr3_length: 16; d_call: TRBD1; j_call: TRBJ1-1; v_call: TRBV12-3/TRBV12-4; cdr3_aa: CASSLSAGGLNTEAFF
cdr3_length: 14; d_call: NA; j_call: TRBJ2-2; v_call: TRBV5-1; cdr3_aa: CASSLESRAGELFF
cdr3_length: 15; d_call: TRBD2; j_call: TRBJ2-1; v_call: TRBV7-2; cdr3_aa: CASSQTSGGAREQFF
cdr3_length: 15; d_call: NA; j_call: TRBJ1-2; v_call: TRBV19; cdr3_aa: CASNSEGGPVYGYTF
cdr3_length: 14; d_call: TRBD1; j_call: TRBJ1-2; v_call: TRBV27; cdr3_aa: CASPFGQGNYGYTF
cdr3_length: 16; d_call: TRBD1; j_call: TRBJ1-1; v_call: TRBV27; cdr3_aa: CASSLTSRTGSTEAFF
cdr3_length: 14; d_call: NA; j_call: TRBJ1-5; v_call: TRBV27; cdr3_aa: CASSPGGGNGPQHF
cdr3_length: 18; d_call: TRBD2; j_call: TRBJ2-2; v_call: TRBV7-6; cdr3_aa: CASSSHSSGGRNTGELFF
cdr3_length: 13; d_call: NA; j_call: TRBJ1-5; v_call: TRBV20-1; cdr3_aa: CSARSTGLKPQHF
cdr3_length: 13; d_call: NA; j_call: TRBJ1-2; v_call: TRBV6-1; cdr3_aa: CASYMFSNYGYTF
cdr3_length: 18; d_call: TRBD2; j_call: TRBJ2-5; v_call: TRBV6-1; cdr3_aa: CASRAEWASGGTEETQYF
cdr3_length: 13; d_call: NA; j_call: TRBJ1-5; v_call: TRBV27; cdr3_aa: CASGGRAGQPQHF
cdr3_length: 15; d_call: TRBD1; j_call: TRBJ1-5; v_call: TRBV3-1; cdr3_aa: CASSQGTGGNQPQHF
cdr3_length: 16; d_call: NA; j_call: TRBJ2-2; v_call: TRBV28; cdr3_aa: CASRSTGAGESGELFF
cdr3_length: 13; d_call: NA; j_call: TRBJ1-2; v_call: TRBV4-1; cdr3_aa: CASHSTGFYGYTF
cdr3_length: 13; d_call: NA; j_call: TRBJ2-7; v_call: TRBV12-3/TRBV12-4; cdr3_aa: CASSLRETGEQYF
cdr3_length: 14; d_call: TRBD2; j_call: TRBJ2-7; v_call: TRBV20-1; cdr3_aa: CSAWLSGRVYEQYF
cdr3_length: 15; d_call: TRBD2; j_call: TRBJ2-5; v_call: TRBV12-3/TRBV12-4; cdr3_aa: CASSLRRGGLETQYF
cdr3_length: 15; d_call: NA; j_call: TRBJ2-2; v_call: TRBV6-1; cdr3_aa: CASSVSGENTGELFF
cdr3_length: 17; d_call: NA; j_call: TRBJ1-2; v_call: TRBV12-3/TRBV12-4; cdr3_aa: CASSLRSVGRGAYGYTF
cdr3_length: 15; d_call: NA; j_call: TRBJ1-2; v_call: TRBV28; cdr3_aa: CASSAALTDNYGYTF
cdr3_length: 14; d_call: NA; j_call: TRBJ1-1; v_call: TRBV19; cdr3_aa: CASGETWPNTEAFF
cdr3_length: 16; d_call: NA; j_call: TRBJ1-1; v_call: TRBV5-1; cdr3_aa: CASSLVRGGRDTEAFF
cdr3_length: 16; d_call: TRBD1; j_call: TRBJ2-7; v_call: TRBV18; cdr3_aa: CASSPRDREGPYEQYF
cdr3_length: 16; d_call: TRBD2; j_call: TRBJ2-5; v_call: TRBV12-3/TRBV12-4; cdr3_aa: CASSPSLAGAQETQYF
cdr3_length: 19; d_call: NA; j_call: TRBJ2-7; v_call: TRBV4-1; cdr3_aa: CASSQDSRSEDNISYEQYF
cdr3_length: 13; d_call: NA; j_call: TRBJ2-2; v_call: TRBV6-5; cdr3_aa: CASSLSLAGELFF